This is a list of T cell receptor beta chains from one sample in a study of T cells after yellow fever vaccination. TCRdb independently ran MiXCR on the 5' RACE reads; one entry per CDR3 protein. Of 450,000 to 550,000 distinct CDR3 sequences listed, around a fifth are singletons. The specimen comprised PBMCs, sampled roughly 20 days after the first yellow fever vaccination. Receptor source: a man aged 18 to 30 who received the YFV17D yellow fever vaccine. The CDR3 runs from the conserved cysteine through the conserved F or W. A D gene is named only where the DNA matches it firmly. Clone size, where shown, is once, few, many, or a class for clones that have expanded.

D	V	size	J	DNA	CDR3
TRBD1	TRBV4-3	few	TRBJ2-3	TGCGCCAGCAGCCAAGAAGGGACAGGGATCACAGATACGCAGTATTTT	CASSQEGTGITDTQYF
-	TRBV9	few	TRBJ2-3	TGTGCCAGCAGCGGGGGGAAGACAGGGAGGAGCACAGATACGCAGTATTTT	CASSGGKTGRSTDTQYF
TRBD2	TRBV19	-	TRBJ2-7	TGTGCCAGTGCGGGGGGGGCCTACGAGCAGTACTTC	CASAGGAYEQYF
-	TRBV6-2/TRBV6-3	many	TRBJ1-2	TGTGCCAGCAGTTACACCGGACCCTATGGCTACACCTTC	CASSYTGPYGYTF
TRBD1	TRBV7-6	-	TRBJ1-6	TGTGCCAGCAGCTCCCGACAGGGCTTTGTCAATTCACCCCTCCACTTT	CASSSRQGFVNSPLHF
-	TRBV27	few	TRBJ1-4	TGTGCCAGCAGTTTAGGGCAGGGCTTGGGGAAACTGTTTTTT	CASSLGQGLGKLFF
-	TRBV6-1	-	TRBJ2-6	TGTGCCAGCGGGCAGTCAGCCTCTGGGGCCAACGTCCTGACTTTC	CASGQSASGANVLTF
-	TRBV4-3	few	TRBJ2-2	TGCGCCAGCAGCCAAGACTGGCTCACCGGGGAGCTGTTTTTT	CASSQDWLTGELFF
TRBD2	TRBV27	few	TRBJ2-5	TGTGCCAGCAGGCTCTTGGGAGGGCGGGAGACCCAGTACTTC	CASRLLGGRETQYF
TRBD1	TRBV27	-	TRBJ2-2	TGTGCCAGCGCTAAAGGTATTGGACAGGGCGCCGGGGAGCTGTTTTTT	CASAKGIGQGAGELFF
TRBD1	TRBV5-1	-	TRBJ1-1	TGCGCCAGCAGTGCGGAAAACAGGGGTTTTACTGAAGCTTTCTTT	CASSAENRGFTEAFF
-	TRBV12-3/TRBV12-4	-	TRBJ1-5	TGTGCCAGCAGTTTTGGGTCGGGCAATCAGCCCCAGCATTTT	CASSFGSGNQPQHF
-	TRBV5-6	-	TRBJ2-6	TGTGCCAGCAGCCGAGGACTGGGCTCTGGGGCCAACGTCCTGACTTTC	CASSRGLGSGANVLTF
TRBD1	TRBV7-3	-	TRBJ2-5	TGTGCCAGCAACCCGACAGGGGGGGGAGAGACCCAGTACTTC	CASNPTGGGETQYF
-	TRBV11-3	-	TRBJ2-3	TGTGCCAGCAGCTTCAAGACAGGCACGCAGTATTTT	CASSFKTGTQYF
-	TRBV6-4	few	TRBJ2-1	TGTGCCAGCAGTCCGGACACCCCGCACAATGAGCAGTTCTTC	CASSPDTPHNEQFF
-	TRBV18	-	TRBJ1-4	TGTGCCAGCTCACCAGACCAGCAAACTAATGAAAAACTGTTTTTT	CASSPDQQTNEKLFF
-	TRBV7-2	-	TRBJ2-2	TGTGCCAGCAGCCAATCCCCCAGTGAGGGAAGGGGCGGGGAGCTGTTTTTT	CASSQSPSEGRGGELFF
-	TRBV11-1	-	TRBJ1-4	TGTGCCAGCAGCTTAATGGGAGCAACTAATGAAAAACTGTTTTTT	CASSLMGATNEKLFF
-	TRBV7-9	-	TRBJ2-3	TGTGCCAGCAGCTTAAATCTCCCCGACACAGATACGCAGTATTTT	CASSLNLPDTDTQYF
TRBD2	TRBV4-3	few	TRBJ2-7	TGCGCCAGCAGTACTAGCGGGGGGGCAGCGGGAGAGCAGTACTTC	CASSTSGGAAGEQYF
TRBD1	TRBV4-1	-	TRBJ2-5	TGCGCCACCCGGGACAGTCAAGAGACCCAGTACTTC	CATRDSQETQYF
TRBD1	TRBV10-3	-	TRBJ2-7	TGTGCCATCAGCCGGGACAGGGTCTACGAGCAGTACTTC	CAISRDRVYEQYF
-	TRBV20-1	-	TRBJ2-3	TGCAGTGTGTACAGGGCAGATACGCAGTATTTT	CSVYRADTQYF
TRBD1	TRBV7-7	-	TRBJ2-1	TGTGCTAGCAGCTTAAGCAGGGGGTCCGTTGAGCAGTTCTTC	CASSLSRGSVEQFF
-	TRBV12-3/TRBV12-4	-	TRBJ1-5	TGTGCCAGCAGTTCAGGGAAAGGCAATCAGCCCCAGCATTTT	CASSSGKGNQPQHF
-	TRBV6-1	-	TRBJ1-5	TGTGCCAGCAGTGAACGGGCCACTAATCAGCCCCAGCATTTT	CASSERATNQPQHF
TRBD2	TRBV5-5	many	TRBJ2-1	TGTGCCAGCAGCTTGGGACTAGCGGGGGTCTACAATGAGCAGTTCTTC	CASSLGLAGVYNEQFF
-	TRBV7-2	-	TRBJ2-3	TGTGCCAGCAGCTCGGGGCTGAGGGGAAGTTTGGCAGATACGCAGTATTTT	CASSSGLRGSLADTQYF
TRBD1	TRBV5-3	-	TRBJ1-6	TGTGCCAGTAGTGGGGACAGGTGGACCTATAATTCACCCCTCCACTTT	CASSGDRWTYNSPLHF
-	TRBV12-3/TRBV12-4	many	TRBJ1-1	TGTGCCAGCAGTTTTTACTTAGCGGCTTTCTTT	CASSFYLAAFF
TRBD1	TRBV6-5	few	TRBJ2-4	TGTGCCAGCAGTTACTCTGAGGGGGCGTACATTCAGTACTTC	CASSYSEGAYIQYF
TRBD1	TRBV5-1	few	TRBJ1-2	TGCGCCAGCAGACAGATCGGACAGGGGGCAAGTGGCTACACCTTC	CASRQIGQGASGYTF
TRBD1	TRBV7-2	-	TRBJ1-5	TGTGCCAGCCGCAAAGACAGGGGGTTCCAGCCCCAGCATTTT	CASRKDRGFQPQHF
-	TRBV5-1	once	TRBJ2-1	TGCGCCAGCAGCTGGGGGTTTGAGGCCCAAAGCAATGAGCAGTTCTTC	CASSWGFEAQSNEQFF
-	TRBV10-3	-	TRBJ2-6	TGTGCCATCAGTGACCGGGAACCTGGGGCCAACGTCCTGACTTTC	CAISDREPGANVLTF
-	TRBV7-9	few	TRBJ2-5	TGTGCCAGCAGCCCATCCAGGGGCTTCGGGGAGACCCAGTACTTC	CASSPSRGFGETQYF
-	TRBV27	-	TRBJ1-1	TGTGCCAGCAGGACGGACGGAGCCCTCGGTGAAGCTTTCTTT	CASRTDGALGEAFF
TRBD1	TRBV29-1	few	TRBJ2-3	TGCAGCGTTGAAGATCATATGGGACAGCGAGGGAAAGCGCCTAGCACAGATACGCAGTATTTT	CSVEDHMGQRGKAPSTDTQYF
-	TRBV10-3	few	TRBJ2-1	TGTGCCATCAGCGGGGCGTTGTACAATGAGCAGTTCTTC	CAISGALYNEQFF
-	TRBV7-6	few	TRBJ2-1	TGTGCCAGCAGCTTAGTAACAGGGATATTGTCGTCCTACAATGAGCAGTTCTTC	CASSLVTGILSSYNEQFF
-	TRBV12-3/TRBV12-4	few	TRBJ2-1	TGTGCCAGCAGTTTAGCCGCAGGGGCCTACAATGAGCAGTTCTTC	CASSLAAGAYNEQFF
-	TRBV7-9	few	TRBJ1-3	TGTGCCAGCAGCCCGAGTGGGGGCTCTGGAAACACCATATATTTT	CASSPSGGSGNTIYF
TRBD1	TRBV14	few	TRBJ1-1	TGTGCCAGCAGCCAGTGGACAGGGGGAGGCACTGAAGCTTTCTTT	CASSQWTGGGTEAFF
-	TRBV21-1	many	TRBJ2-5	TGTGCCAGCAGCAAAGAGTATAGAGGACAGGGATCCCAAGAGACCCAGTACTTC	CASSKEYRGQGSQETQYF
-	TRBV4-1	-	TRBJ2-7	TGCGCCAGCAGCCAATCCCGGTCCTACGAGCAGTACTTC	CASSQSRSYEQYF
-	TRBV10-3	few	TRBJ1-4	TGTGCCATCCGGAGGCAGAGCAATGAAAAACTGTTTTTT	CAIRRQSNEKLFF
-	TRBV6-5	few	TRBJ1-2	TGTGCCAGCCGTTGGGCAACTAACTATGGCTACACCTTC	CASRWATNYGYTF
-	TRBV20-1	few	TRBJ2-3	TGCAGTGCTAGGAGCGGGCGTAGCACAGATACGCAGTATTTT	CSARSGRSTDTQYF
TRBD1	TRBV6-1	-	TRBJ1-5	TGTGCCAGCAGTAGTCCGGGACAGGGTCCGAATCAGCCCCAGCATTTT	CASSSPGQGPNQPQHF
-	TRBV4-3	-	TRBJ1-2	TGCGCCAGCAGCCAAGACAGATATAACTATGGCTACACCTTC	CASSQDRYNYGYTF
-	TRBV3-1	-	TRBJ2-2	TGTGCCAGCAGCACCTACACGAACACCGGGGAGCTGTTTTTT	CASSTYTNTGELFF
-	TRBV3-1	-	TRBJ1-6	TGTGCCAGCAGCCAAGAACCTGGAGGGAGGAATTCACCCCTCCACTTT	CASSQEPGGRNSPLHF
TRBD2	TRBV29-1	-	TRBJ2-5	TGCAGCGTTGAAGTGACTAGCGGAGTTGAGACCCAGTACTTC	CSVEVTSGVETQYF
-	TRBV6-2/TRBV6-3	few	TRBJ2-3	TGTGCCAGCATAGGGCACACAGATACGCAGTATTTT	CASIGHTDTQYF